Below, 27 T cell receptor beta chains from the same sample are listed, as sequenced in a study of shared clonotypes between healthy human individuals. CD8 cells regarded as naive lacked CD45RO, were positively chosen for CCR7, and omitted terminally differentiated effector memory CD45RA+ cells. Generated by immunoSEQ multiplex PCR, the TCRdb table keeps only in-frame clones and is missing some. Among about 2.1 million clones listed, about 92% were seen once. The sequenced material came from naive CD8+ T cells from PBMCs. These receptors were taken from a man between 18 and 35 years old in good health. Some clones in this sample may be carry-over from other donors' samples.

The chain joins TRBV7-9 to TRBJ2-2, with a tentative D call TRBD1 (6 bases). CDR3 length: 14 residues. The ends were cut back, 5 bases at V and 7 bases at J, with 14 bases in the middle. The V gene's germline CDR1 is SEHNR and CDR2 FQNEAQ (reference sequence). CDR3 DNA sequence: TGTGCCAGCAGCAATCCACAGGGTAACGGGGAGCTGTTTTTT. Its translation is CASSNPQGNGELFF. Full variable domain (remainder filled in from reference TRBV7-9 and TRBJ2-2): DTGVSQNPRHKITKRGQNVTFRCDPISEHNRLYWYRQTLGQGPEFLTYFQNEAQLEKSRLLSDRFSAERPKGSFSTLEIQRTEQGDSAMYLCASSNPQGNGELFFGEGSRLTVL.

This chain joins TRBV2 and TRBJ1-3; D gene uncertain. Looked up from germline, CDR1 is SNHLY and CDR2 is FYNNEI. This CDR3 has 18 amino acids. V dropped 0 bases and J dropped 7 bases, with 22 bases sitting between them. CDR3 protein: CASSEAVQLRSWRNTIYF. As DNA, the CDR3 is TGTGCCAGCAGTGAAGCGGTCCAGTTACGTTCCTGGAGGAACACCATATATTTT.

V and J are TRBV14 and TRBJ2-7; no clear D. V dropped 3 bases and J dropped 3 bases, with 9 bases sitting between them. Per the germline V gene, CDR1 is SGHDN and CDR2 is FVKESK. This CDR3 spans 13 amino acids. CDR3 residues: CASSHHSFYEQYF. The CDR3 DNA reads TGTGCCAGCAGCCACCACTCTTTCTACGAGCAGTACTTC.

The V and J genes are TRBV28 and TRBJ1-5; D not certain. The CDR3 consists of 14 residues. The germline V gene encodes CDR1 MDHEN and CDR2 SYDVKM. The V end was cut by 4 bases, the J end by 11 bases, with 18 bases between. The DNA for the CDR3 is TGTGCCAGCAGTTGGAACGAGAACCTGGCGGCCCAGCATTTT. This sequence encodes CASSWNENLAAQHF.

V and J are TRBV9 and TRBJ2-3; D possibly uses TRBD1 or TRBD2 (5 bases each). The CDR3 is 13 amino acids. V lost 3 bases and J lost 6, with 11 bases in between. CDR1 is SGDLS and CDR2 is YYNGEE in the germline V gene. The CDR3 reads CASSARGDDTQYF. The CDR3 DNA is TGTGCCAGCAGCGCTCGAGGGGACGATACGCAGTATTTT. The full variable domain, in which reference TRBV9 and TRBJ2-3 provide the parts outside the CDR3, is DSGVTQTPKHLITATGQRVTLRCSPRSGDLSVYWYQQSLDQGLQFLIQYYNGEERAKGNILERFSAQQFPDLHSELNLSSLELGDSALYFCASSARGDDTQYFGPGTRLTVL.

The genes are TRBV6-5 and TRBJ2-5, with 7 bases fitting TRBD2. The V gene end was trimmed by 7 bases and the J gene end by 2 bases; junction bases not matched to a gene: 7. The CDR3 has 14 amino acids. Germline assignment: CDR1 MNHEY and CDR2 SVGAGI. This chain's CDR3 is CASTELGGQETQYF. The CDR3 DNA reads TGTGCCAGCACCGAACTGGGGGGGCAAGAGACCCAGTACTTC.

This chain uses TRBV7-9 with TRBJ2-7; perhaps D is TRBD1 or TRBD2 (5 bases each). V dropped 5 bases and J dropped 0 bases, with 17 bases sitting between them. The CDR3 spans 16 residues. Germline CDR1 reads SEHNR; CDR2 reads FQNEAQ (reference sequence). The chain's CDR3 is CASSPRFGASSYEQYF. The CDR3 nucleotides are TGTGCCAGCAGCCCTAGGTTCGGGGCGAGCTCCTACGAGCAGTACTTC.

The V gene is TRBV7-9, the J gene TRBJ2-1; 9 bases are a match to TRBD1. Germline V gene data show CDR1 as SEHNR and CDR2 as FQNEAQ (reference sequence). This CDR3 spans 18 amino acids. J was trimmed by 4 bases and V by 3 bases; bases with no gene match: 13. The CDR3, as DNA: TGTGCCAGCAGCTTGCCAGGACGGGGGACAGGGACATACAATGAGCAGTTCTTC. This encodes CASSLPGRGTGTYNEQFF.

The genes are TRBV9 and TRBJ2-3, with 13 nucleotides matching TRBD2. With V trimmed by 3 bases and J by 3 bases, 7 bases remained unmatched. Per germline, CDR1 SGDLS and CDR2 YYNGEE. The CDR3 length is 17 residues. CDR3 nucleotide sequence: TGTGCCAGCAGCGCAGGCAGGACTAGCGGGAGTACAGATACGCAGTATTTT. Translating gives CASSAGRTSGSTDTQYF.

The rearrangement links TRBV19 to TRBJ2-5; tentative D call: TRBD2 (5 bases). Between the trimmed V and J ends, which lost 3 bases and 1 base, there was a span of 12 bases. CDR3 length: 15 residues. Germline lookup yields CDR1 LNHDA and CDR2 SQIVND (reference sequence). For the CDR3, the DNA is TGTGCCAGTAGTATCAGTTTGAGGGTCCAAGAGACCCAGTACTTC. It translates to CASSISLRVQETQYF.

The rearrangement joins TRBV5-1 to TRBJ2-7; TRBD1 matches 8 bases. The trim removed 4 bases at V and 0 bases at J, leaving 9 bases unmatched. CDR1 SGHRS and CDR2 YFSETQ come from the germline V gene. The CDR3 consists of 16 residues. The chain's CDR3 is CASSPGQVESSYEQYF. Written as DNA, the CDR3 is TGCGCCAGCAGCCCGGGACAGGTTGAGAGCTCCTACGAGCAGTACTTC.

The V and J genes are TRBV28 and TRBJ2-1, with 8 positions matching TRBD2. The CDR3 runs to 17 residues. Germline CDR1 MDHEN, CDR2 SYDVKM. Germline trimming cut 4 bases from V and 2 bases from J; bases unmatched to any gene: 10. The CDR3 DNA follows: TGTGCCAGCAGTTATACCAAGCGGGGGACCACCTACAATGAGCAGTTCTTC. Its protein product is CASSYTKRGTTYNEQFF.

The V call is TRBV7-9, the J call TRBJ2-6, with TRBD2 as a possible D gene (5 bases). CDR3 size: 15 residues. V was clipped by 2 bases and J by 4 bases, with 9 bases between them. Germline assignment: CDR1 SEHNR and CDR2 FQNEAQ (reference sequence). The CDR3 reads CASSLPGRGANVLTF. CDR3 nucleotide sequence: TGTGCCAGCAGCTTACCGGGGAGAGGGGCCAACGTCCTGACTTTC.

This clone was observed once. This sample includes further DNA sequences coding for the same CDR3. The J gene is TRBJ2-7, the V gene TRBV27, with D tentatively TRBD1 or TRBD2 (5 bases each). Between the trimmed V and J ends, which lost 1 base and 5 bases, there was a span of 6 bases. Germline V gene sequence: CDR1 MNHEY, CDR2 SMNVEV (reference sequence). This CDR3 has 12 amino acids. DNA for the CDR3: TGTGCCAGCAGTTTATTGGGGGACGAGCAGTACTTC. This translates into CASSLLGDEQYF.

V is TRBV7-9 and J is TRBJ2-7, with 8 bases matching TRBD1. Per germline, CDR1 SEHNR and CDR2 FQNEAQ (reference sequence). The CDR3 is made up of 15 amino acids. V trimming: 2 bases; J trimming: 2 bases; junction bases outside the gene matches: 5. This CDR3 is CASSLRTGSTYEQYF. The CDR3 DNA reads as TGTGCCAGCAGCTTACGGACAGGGTCCACCTACGAGCAGTACTTC.

This rearrangement joins TRBV7-9 to TRBJ1-1, with D perhaps TRBD1 (5 bases). CDR1 and CDR2 (germline): SEHNR, FQNEAQ (reference sequence). This CDR3 has 13 residues. V was clipped by 1 base and J by 11 bases, with 14 bases between them. Here the CDR3 reads CASSLGSQGEAFF. The CDR3 nucleotides are TGTGCCAGCAGCTTAGGTTCCCAGGGAGAGGCTTTCTTT. The full variable domain, in which reference TRBV7-9 and TRBJ1-1 provide the parts outside the CDR3, is DTGVSQNPRHKITKRGQNVTFRCDPISEHNRLYWYRQTLGQGPEFLTYFQNEAQLEKSRLLSDRFSAERPKGSFSTLEIQRTEQGDSAMYLCASSLGSQGEAFFGQGTRLTVV.

CDR3 region: CASSFYRGPGYEQYF. CDR3 sequence (DNA): TGCGCCAGCAGCTTCTACAGGGGGCCAGGCTACGAGCAGTACTTC. The chain uses TRBV5-1 and TRBJ2-7; 9 nucleotides line up with TRBD1. The CDR3 is 15 amino acids. From germline, CDR1 is SGHRS and CDR2 YFSETQ. J gave up 3 bases and V 2 bases, and 6 bases lay outside the gene matches.

The V call is TRBV6-5, the J call TRBJ2-7; D not resolved. The V end lost 0 bases, the J end lost 0 bases, and 6 bases lay between the germline ends. CDR3 length: 14 residues. Germline V gene lookup returns CDR1 MNHEY and CDR2 SVGAGI. CDR3 protein: CASSYSYSSYEQYF. DNA of the CDR3: TGTGCCAGCAGTTACTCTTACAGCTCCTACGAGCAGTACTTC.

The chain is built from TRBV5-1 and TRBJ1-1; D is undetermined. V was shortened by 4 bases and J by 0 bases, with 7 bases between the two germline ends. The CDR3 has 13 residues. Germline V gives CDR1 SGHRS, CDR2 YFSETQ. The CDR3: CASSGSMNTEAFF. The DNA for the CDR3 is TGCGCCAGCAGCGGGTCGATGAACACTGAAGCTTTCTTT.

The gene calls are TRBV9 and TRBJ1-1, with 10 bases that match TRBD1. This CDR3 has 15 amino acids. Germline loops: CDR1 SGDLS, CDR2 YYNGEE. The V segment lost 1 base and the J segment 3 bases; nucleotides outside the gene matches: 3. The CDR3, as DNA: TGTGCCAGCAGCGTAACCGGGACAGGGGACACTGAAGCTTTCTTT. This encodes CASSVTGTGDTEAFF.

V usage is TRBV4-1 and J usage is TRBJ1-5; TRBD1 is a possible D gene (6 bases). Trimming shortened V by 2 bases and J by 1 base, and 15 bases separated the two germline ends. There are 17 residues in the CDR3. The germline V gene has CDR1 MGHRA and CDR2 YSYEKL. The CDR3 here is CASSQFGTRGSNQPQHF. DNA of the CDR3: TGCGCCAGCAGCCAATTCGGGACCAGGGGAAGCAATCAGCCCCAGCATTTT.

The V and J genes are TRBV27 and TRBJ1-1; D unresolved. CDR1 is MNHEY and CDR2 is SMNVEV in the germline V gene (reference sequence). Trimming took off 0 bases at V and 0 bases at J, with 8 bases between the two ends. This CDR3 region has 15 residues. The CDR3 DNA follows: TGTGCCAGCAGTTTATCGAGGCAGCTGAACACTGAAGCTTTCTTT. Protein: CASSLSRQLNTEAFF.

This clone was seen once. The rearrangement uses TRBV6-1 and TRBJ2-7, with 8 bases matching TRBD1. This CDR3 is 14 amino acids long. Trimming took 5 bases from V and 3 from J; bases not matched to a gene: 6. Germline V gene sequence: CDR1 MNHNS, CDR2 SASEGT. CDR3 sequence reads: CASSWARGLYEQYF. CDR3 DNA sequence: TGTGCCAGCAGTTGGGCCAGGGGGCTCTACGAGCAGTACTTC.

The gene calls are TRBV6-6 and TRBJ2-7; 8 bases fit TRBD1. This CDR3 is built from 14 residues. CDR1 MNHNY and CDR2 SVGAGI come from the germline V gene (reference sequence). V shed 6 bases, J shed 1 base, and the junction held 5 bases outside the gene matches. CDR3 coding DNA: TGTGCCAGCAGACGGGACAGGAGTTCCTACGAGCAGTACTTC. It is translated as CASRRDRSSYEQYF.

The gene calls are TRBV6-1 and TRBJ2-7; the D gene is possibly TRBD2 (5 bases). V was pared by 4 bases and J by 0 bases, with 16 bases between. This CDR3 is built from 16 residues. Germline CDR1 MNHNS, CDR2 SASEGT. CDR3 loop: CASSVSVAGSSYEQYF. CDR3 in DNA: TGTGCCAGCAGTGTCTCCGTGGCGGGTAGCTCCTACGAGCAGTACTTC.

This chain connects TRBV11-2 to TRBJ2-7, with unresolved D. Trimming pared 5 bases from V and 2 bases from J, leaving 10 bases between. The CDR3 contains 13 residues. Germline V gives CDR1 SGHAT, CDR2 FQNNGV. The CDR3 sequence: CASSVGQAYEQYF. For the CDR3, the DNA is TGTGCCAGCAGCGTCGGGCAAGCCTACGAGCAGTACTTC.

The rearrangement links TRBV15 to TRBJ2-7; the match to TRBD2 covers 9 bases. The V gene end was trimmed by 2 bases and the J gene end by 4 bases; junction bases not matched to a gene: 9. CDR1 and CDR2 (germline): LNHNV, YYDKDF (reference sequence). This CDR3 is built from 16 residues. Written as DNA, the CDR3 is TGTGCCACCAGCAGACGACTAGCGGAGCCCGATTACGAGCAGTACTTC. Its protein product is CATSRRLAEPDYEQYF.